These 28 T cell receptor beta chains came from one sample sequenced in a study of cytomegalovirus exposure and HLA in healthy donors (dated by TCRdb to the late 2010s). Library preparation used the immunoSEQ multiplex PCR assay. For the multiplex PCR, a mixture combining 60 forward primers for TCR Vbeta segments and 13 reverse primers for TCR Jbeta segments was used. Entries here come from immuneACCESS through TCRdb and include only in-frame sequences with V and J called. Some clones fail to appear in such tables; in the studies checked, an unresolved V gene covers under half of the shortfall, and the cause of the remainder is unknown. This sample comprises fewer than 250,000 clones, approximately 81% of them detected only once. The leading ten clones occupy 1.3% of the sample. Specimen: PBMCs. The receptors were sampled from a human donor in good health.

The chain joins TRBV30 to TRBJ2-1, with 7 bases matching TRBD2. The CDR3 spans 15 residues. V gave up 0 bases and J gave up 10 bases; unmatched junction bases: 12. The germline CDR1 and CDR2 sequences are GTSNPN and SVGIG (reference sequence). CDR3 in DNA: TGTGCCTGGAGTGTACTACAAGCGGGAACGGGCGAGCAGTTCTTC. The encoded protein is CAWSVLQAGTGEQFF. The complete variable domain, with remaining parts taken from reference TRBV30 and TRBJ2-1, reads SQTIHQWPATLVQPVGSPLSLECTVEGTSNPNLYWYRQAAGRGLQLLFYSVGIGQISSEVPQNLSASRPQDRQFILSSKKLLLSDSGFYLCAWSVLQAGTGEQFFGPGTRLTVL.

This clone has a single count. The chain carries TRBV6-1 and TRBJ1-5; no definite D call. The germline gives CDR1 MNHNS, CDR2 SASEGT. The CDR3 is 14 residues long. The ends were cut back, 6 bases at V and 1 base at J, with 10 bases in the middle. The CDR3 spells CASRDLGSNQPQHF. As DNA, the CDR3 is TGTGCCAGCAGAGATCTTGGCAGCAATCAGCCCCAGCATTTT.

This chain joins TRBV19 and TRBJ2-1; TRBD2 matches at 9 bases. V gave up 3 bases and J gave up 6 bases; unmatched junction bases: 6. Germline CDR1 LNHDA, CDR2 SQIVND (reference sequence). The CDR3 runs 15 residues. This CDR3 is CASSIGPTSGNEQFF. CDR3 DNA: TGTGCCAGTAGTATTGGCCCGACTAGCGGCAATGAGCAGTTCTTC.

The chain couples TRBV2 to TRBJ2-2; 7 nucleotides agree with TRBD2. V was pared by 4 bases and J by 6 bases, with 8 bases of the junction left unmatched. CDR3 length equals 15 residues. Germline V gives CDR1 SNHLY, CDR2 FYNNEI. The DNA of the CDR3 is TGTGCCAGCAGTGTTTGGGAGGGAGGGGCCGGGGAGCTGTTTTTT. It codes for CASSVWEGGAGELFF.

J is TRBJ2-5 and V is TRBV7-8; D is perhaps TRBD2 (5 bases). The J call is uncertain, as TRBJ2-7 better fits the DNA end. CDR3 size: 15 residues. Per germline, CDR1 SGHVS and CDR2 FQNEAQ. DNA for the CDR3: TGTGCCAGCAGCTTAAAACCTCCGTCGGGATACGAGCAGTACTTC. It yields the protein CASSLKPPSGYEQYF.

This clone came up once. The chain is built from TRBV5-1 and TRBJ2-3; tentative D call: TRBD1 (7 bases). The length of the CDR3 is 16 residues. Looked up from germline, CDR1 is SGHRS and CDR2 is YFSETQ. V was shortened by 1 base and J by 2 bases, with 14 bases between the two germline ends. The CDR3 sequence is CASSLRGQDYTDTQYF. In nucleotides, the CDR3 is TGCGCCAGCAGCTTGCGCGGACAGGACTACACAGATACGCAGTATTTT.

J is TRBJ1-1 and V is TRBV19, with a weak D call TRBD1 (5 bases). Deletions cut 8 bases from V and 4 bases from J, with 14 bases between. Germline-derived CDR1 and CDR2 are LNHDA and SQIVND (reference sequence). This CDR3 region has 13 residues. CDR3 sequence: CASPKPGGTEAFF. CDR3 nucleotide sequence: TGTGCCAGTCCCAAACCCGGGGGCACTGAAGCTTTCTTT.

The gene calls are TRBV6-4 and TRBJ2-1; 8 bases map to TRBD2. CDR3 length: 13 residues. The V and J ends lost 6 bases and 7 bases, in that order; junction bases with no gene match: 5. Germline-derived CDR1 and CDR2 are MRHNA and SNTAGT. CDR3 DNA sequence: TGTGCCAGCAGCCCAGCGGGAGCGAATGAGCAGTTCTTC. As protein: CASSPAGANEQFF.

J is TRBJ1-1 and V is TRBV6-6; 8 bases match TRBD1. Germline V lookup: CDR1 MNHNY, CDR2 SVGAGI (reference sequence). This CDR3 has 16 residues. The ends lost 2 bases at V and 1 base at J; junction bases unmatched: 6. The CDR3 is CASSYLLDRENTEAFF. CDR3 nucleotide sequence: TGTGCCAGCAGTTACCTCCTGGACAGGGAGAACACTGAAGCTTTCTTT.

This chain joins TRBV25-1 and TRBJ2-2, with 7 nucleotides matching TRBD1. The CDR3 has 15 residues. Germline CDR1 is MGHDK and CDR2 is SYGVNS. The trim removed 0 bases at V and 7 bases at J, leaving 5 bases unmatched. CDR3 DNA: TGTGCCAGCAGTGAATACGCACAGGGGAGCGGGGAGCTGTTTTTT. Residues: CASSEYAQGSGELFF.

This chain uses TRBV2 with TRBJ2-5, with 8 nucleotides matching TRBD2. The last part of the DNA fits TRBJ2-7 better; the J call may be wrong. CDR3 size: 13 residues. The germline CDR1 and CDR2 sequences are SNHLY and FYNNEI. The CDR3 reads CASSTSGSYEQYF. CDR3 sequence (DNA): TGTGCCAGCAGTACTAGCGGTTCCTACGAGCAGTACTTC.

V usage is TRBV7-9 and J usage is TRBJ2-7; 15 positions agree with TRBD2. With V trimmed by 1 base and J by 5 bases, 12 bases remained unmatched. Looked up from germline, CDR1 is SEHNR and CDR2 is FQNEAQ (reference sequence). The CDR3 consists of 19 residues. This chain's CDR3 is CASSLEVGLAGGRFDEQYF. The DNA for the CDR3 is TGTGCCAGCAGCTTAGAGGTGGGACTAGCGGGAGGTAGGTTCGACGAGCAGTACTTC.

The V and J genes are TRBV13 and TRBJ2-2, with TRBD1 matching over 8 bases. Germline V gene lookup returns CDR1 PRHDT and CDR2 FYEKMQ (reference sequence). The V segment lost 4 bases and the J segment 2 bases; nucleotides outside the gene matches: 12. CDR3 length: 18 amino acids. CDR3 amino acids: CASSWVEGGTGNTGELFF. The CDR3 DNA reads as TGTGCCAGCAGCTGGGTAGAAGGCGGGACAGGAAACACCGGGGAGCTGTTTTTT.

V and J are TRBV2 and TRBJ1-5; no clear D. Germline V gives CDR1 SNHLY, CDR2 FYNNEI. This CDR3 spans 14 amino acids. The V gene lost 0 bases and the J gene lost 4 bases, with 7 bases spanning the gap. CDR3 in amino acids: CASSEARSNQPQHF. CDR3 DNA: TGTGCCAGCAGTGAAGCGAGAAGTAATCAGCCCCAGCATTTT.

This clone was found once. The DNA of the CDR3 is TGTGCCAGCAGTGATATTACGGGACACTCCTACAATGAGCAGTTCTTC. This gives the protein CASSDITGHSYNEQFF. The rearrangement joins TRBV6-1 to TRBJ2-1, with D tentatively TRBD1 (6 bases). The germline CDR1 and CDR2 sequences are MNHNS and SASEGT. The CDR3 totals 16 residues. Trimming removed 3 bases from V and 0 bases from J, with 12 bases in between.

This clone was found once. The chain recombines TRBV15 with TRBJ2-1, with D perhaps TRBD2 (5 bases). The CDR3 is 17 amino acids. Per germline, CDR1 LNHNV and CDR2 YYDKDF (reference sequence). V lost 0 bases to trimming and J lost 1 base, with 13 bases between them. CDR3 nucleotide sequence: TGTGCCACCAGCAGAGATTTGGCGGGTTCTTCCTACAATGAGCAGTTCTTC. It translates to CATSRDLAGSSYNEQFF.

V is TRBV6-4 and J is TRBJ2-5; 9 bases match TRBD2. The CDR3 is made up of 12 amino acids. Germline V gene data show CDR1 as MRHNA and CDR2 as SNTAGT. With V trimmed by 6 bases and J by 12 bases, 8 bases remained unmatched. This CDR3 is CASRVPGTSKYF. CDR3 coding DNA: TGTGCCAGCAGGGTTCCGGGGACTAGCAAGTACTTC.

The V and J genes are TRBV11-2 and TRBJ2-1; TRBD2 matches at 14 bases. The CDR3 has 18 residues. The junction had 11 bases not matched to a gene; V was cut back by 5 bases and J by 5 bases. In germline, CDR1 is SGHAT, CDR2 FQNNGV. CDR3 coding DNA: TGTGCCAGCAGCCAACTACGGACTAGCGGGAGGACACACAATGAGCAGTTCTTC. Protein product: CASSQLRTSGRTHNEQFF.

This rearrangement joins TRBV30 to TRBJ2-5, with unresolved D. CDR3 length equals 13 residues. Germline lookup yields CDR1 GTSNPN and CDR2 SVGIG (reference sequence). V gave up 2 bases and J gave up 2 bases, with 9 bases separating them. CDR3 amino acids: CAWSRRLQETQYF. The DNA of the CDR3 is TGTGCCTGGAGTAGGAGATTACAAGAGACCCAGTACTTC.

CDR3 sequence reads: CASSWTGGTQGYTF. CDR3 nucleotide sequence: TGTGCCAGCAGCTGGACAGGGGGCACGCAAGGCTACACCTTC. V and J are TRBV5-4 and TRBJ1-2, with 11 bases identical to TRBD1. The CDR3 runs to 14 residues. Germline CDR1 is SGHNT and CDR2 is YYREEE (reference sequence). Losses at the gene ends were 3 bases for V and 8 bases for J; bases not matched to a gene: 6.

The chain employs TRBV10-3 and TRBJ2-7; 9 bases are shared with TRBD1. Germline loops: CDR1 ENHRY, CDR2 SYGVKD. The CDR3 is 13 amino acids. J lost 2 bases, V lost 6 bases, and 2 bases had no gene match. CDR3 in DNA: TGTGCCATCAGACAGGGGGCTACCTACGAGCAGTACTTC. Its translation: CAIRQGATYEQYF.

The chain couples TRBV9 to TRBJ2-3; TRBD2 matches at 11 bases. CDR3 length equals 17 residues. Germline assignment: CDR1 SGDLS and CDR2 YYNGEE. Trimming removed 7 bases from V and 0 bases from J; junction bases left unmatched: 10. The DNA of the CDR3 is TGTGCCAGCTCACCGGGACTAGCGGTTGCTAGCACAGATACGCAGTATTTT. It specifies CASSPGLAVASTDTQYF.

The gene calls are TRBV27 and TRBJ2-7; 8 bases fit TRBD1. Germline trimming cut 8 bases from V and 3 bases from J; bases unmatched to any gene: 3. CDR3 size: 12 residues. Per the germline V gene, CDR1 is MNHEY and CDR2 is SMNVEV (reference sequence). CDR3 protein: CASGTGNYEQYF. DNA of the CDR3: TGTGCCAGCGGGACAGGAAACTACGAGCAGTACTTC.

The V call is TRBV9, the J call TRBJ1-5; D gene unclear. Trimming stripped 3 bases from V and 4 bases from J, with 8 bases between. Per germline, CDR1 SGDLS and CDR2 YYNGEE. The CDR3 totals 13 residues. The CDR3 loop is CASSAGLNQPQHF. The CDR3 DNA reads TGTGCCAGCAGCGCCGGACTTAATCAGCCCCAGCATTTT. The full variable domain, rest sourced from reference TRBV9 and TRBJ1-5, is DSGVTQTPKHLITATGQRVTLRCSPRSGDLSVYWYQQSLDQGLQFLIQYYNGEERAKGNILERFSAQQFPDLHSELNLSSLELGDSALYFCASSAGLNQPQHFGDGTRLSIL.

The CDR3 bases are TGTGCCAGCACCGGGAACTTGAATGAGCAGTTCTTC. This codes for CASTGNLNEQFF. This sequence joins TRBV2 and TRBJ2-1, with D possibly matching TRBD2 (5 bases). V was cut by 7 bases and J by 7 bases, with 11 bases left in between. The CDR3 runs 12 residues. Germline lookup yields CDR1 SNHLY and CDR2 FYNNEI.

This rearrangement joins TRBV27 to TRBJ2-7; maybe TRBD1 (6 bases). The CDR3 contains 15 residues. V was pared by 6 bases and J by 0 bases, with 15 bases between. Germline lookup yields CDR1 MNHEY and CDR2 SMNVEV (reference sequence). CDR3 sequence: CASSERGLYSYEQYF. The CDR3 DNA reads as TGTGCCAGCAGCGAAAGGGGGTTATACTCCTACGAGCAGTACTTC.

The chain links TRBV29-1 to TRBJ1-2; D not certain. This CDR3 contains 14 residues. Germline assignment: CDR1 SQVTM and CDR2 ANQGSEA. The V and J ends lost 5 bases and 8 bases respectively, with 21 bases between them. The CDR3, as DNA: TGCAGCGTTTTACGGGGAGTCTCCACTGGGGGCTACACCTTC. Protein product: CSVLRGVSTGGYTF.

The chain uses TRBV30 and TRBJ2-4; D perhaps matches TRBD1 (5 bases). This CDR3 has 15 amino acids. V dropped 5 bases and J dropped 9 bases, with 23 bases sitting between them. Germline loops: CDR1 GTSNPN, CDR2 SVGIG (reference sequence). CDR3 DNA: TGTGCCTGGGGCCGCAGGGAAAGTGTGACCCCCATTCAGTACTTC. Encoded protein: CAWGRRESVTPIQYF.